The 15 T cell receptor beta chains presented below share a single source sample, sequenced in a study of human T cells and chemical hapten exposure. Indicated time point: patch test 1, 2 weeks after DPC sensitization. The treatment here: therapeutic diphenylcyclopropenone sensitization with weekly scalp DPC. One entry per CDR3 protein, called by TCRdb with MiXCR from the RACE reads. The sample yields about 340,000 distinct CDR3 sequences, about 7% seen once. The material was whole blood, obtained in connection with sensitization to the hapten diphenylcyclopropenone (DPC). The receptors originated from a woman between 18 and 29 years old with alopecia areata. Some clones in this sample may be carry-over from other donors' samples.

At least ten counts were recorded for this clonotype. This chain uses TRBV12-3 or TRBV12-4 with TRBJ1-1; 7 bases agree with TRBD1. This CDR3 is 14 amino acids long. The trim removed 6 bases at V and 5 bases at J, leaving 9 bases unmatched. The CDR3: CASSIAGGATEAFF. CDR3 DNA sequence: TGTGCCAGCAGCATAGCAGGGGGAGCAACTGAAGCTTTCTTT.

The V call is TRBV13, the J call TRBJ2-7; possible D gene TRBD1, 6 bases. Germline-derived CDR1 and CDR2 are PRHDT and FYEKMQ (reference sequence). This CDR3 comprises 13 residues. Trimming left V 4 bases short and J 6 bases short, with 13 bases between. Written as DNA, the CDR3 is TGTGCCAGCAGCTCCCGCAGGGGCTTCGAGCAGTACTTC. This translates into CASSSRRGFEQYF.

The CDR3 protein is CSASFGTAPGEQFF. The CDR3 region has the DNA TGCAGTGCTAGTTTCGGGACCGCCCCGGGGGAGCAGTTCTTC. The rearrangement joins TRBV20-1 to TRBJ2-1; the D gene could be TRBD1 or TRBD2 (5 bases each). V dropped 3 bases and J dropped 10 bases, with 19 bases sitting between them. The germline gives CDR1 DFQATT, CDR2 SNEGSKA (reference sequence). The CDR3 covers 14 residues.

The gene calls are TRBV6-5 and TRBJ1-2, with a weak D call TRBD1 (5 bases). Deletions cut 7 bases from V and 6 bases from J, with 12 bases between. CDR3 length: 12 amino acids. Germline lookup yields CDR1 MNHEY and CDR2 SVGAGI. The CDR3 DNA follows: TGTGCCAGCACGCGGGGCAGGGATGGCTACACCTTC. Residues: CASTRGRDGYTF.

This chain joins TRBV5-1 and TRBJ2-3; D is undetermined. The CDR3 runs 15 residues. V was pared by 2 bases and J by 1 base, with 11 bases between. CDR1 SGHRS and CDR2 YFSETQ come from the germline V gene. The CDR3 DNA sequence: TGCGCCAGCAGCTTTGACACGTCAGGCACAGATACGCAGTATTTT. It yields the protein CASSFDTSGTDTQYF.

The chain recombines TRBV6-5 with TRBJ2-3, with D possibly called TRBD1 or TRBD2 (5 bases each). Trimming shortened V by 6 bases and J by 4 bases, and 17 bases separated the two germline ends. Germline CDR1 MNHEY, CDR2 SVGAGI. The CDR3 covers 15 residues. The CDR3 DNA follows: TGTGCCAGCAGCTCCGGGACGGCCGAACCAGATACGCAGTATTTT. This encodes CASSSGTAEPDTQYF.

There are many counts of this clonotype. The rearrangement joins TRBV27 to TRBJ1-1; perhaps TRBD1 as D (5 bases). Germline loops: CDR1 MNHEY, CDR2 SMNVEV (reference sequence). The CDR3 consists of 15 residues. Trimming stripped 5 bases from V and 0 bases from J, with 13 bases between. This chain's CDR3 is CASSGGTALNTEAFF. The CDR3 nucleotides read TGTGCCAGCAGTGGCGGGACTGCGCTGAACACTGAAGCTTTCTTT.

The genes are TRBV20-1 and TRBJ2-2; tentative D call: TRBD1 (7 bases). Germline CDR1 reads DFQATT; CDR2 reads SNEGSKA (reference sequence). V lost 2 bases and J 5 bases, leaving 12 bases between the germline ends. This CDR3 has 14 residues. CDR3 protein: CSARIQGRTGELFF. CDR3 coding DNA: TGCAGTGCTAGAATACAGGGGAGGACCGGGGAGCTGTTTTTT.

This clonotype was seen many times. The chain uses TRBV4-1 and TRBJ1-5; D unresolved. V was cut by 0 bases and J by 4 bases, with 7 bases left in between. This CDR3 is built from 14 residues. Germline V CDR1 and CDR2: MGHRA, YSYEKL. The CDR3 here is CASSQDSHNQPQHF. In DNA form, the CDR3 reads TGCGCCAGCAGCCAAGACAGCCATAATCAGCCCCAGCATTTT.

The sample holds a few counts of this clonotype. In nucleotides, the CDR3 is TGTGCCAGCAGTATCAGGGGCTCCCCTTACGAGCAGTACTTC. This gives the protein CASSIRGSPYEQYF. This chain joins TRBV27 and TRBJ2-7, with D possibly TRBD1 on 6 matching bases. CDR3 size: 14 residues. CDR1 MNHEY and CDR2 SMNVEV come from the germline V gene (reference sequence). Trimming shortened V by 5 bases and J by 4 bases, and 15 bases separated the two germline ends.

The chain couples TRBV2 to TRBJ2-1; TRBD1 matches 11 bases. The CDR3 is 13 residues long. J lost 7 bases, V lost 8 bases, and 4 bases had no gene match. Germline assignment: CDR1 SNHLY and CDR2 FYNNEI. The CDR3 DNA sequence: TGTGCCAGCCCGGGACAGGGGGGTAATGAGCAGTTCTTC. Amino acids: CASPGQGGNEQFF.

The chain has TRBV25-1 and TRBJ1-5, with D perhaps TRBD1 (5 bases). This CDR3 is 15 amino acids long. Trimming removed 3 bases from V and 8 bases from J, with 17 bases in between. CDR1 MGHDK and CDR2 SYGVNS come from the germline V gene. The CDR3 spells CASSDTRAGLEPQHF. The CDR3 nucleotides read TGTGCCAGCAGTGATACCAGGGCGGGACTGGAGCCCCAGCATTTT.

This clonotype showed up just a few times. This rearrangement joins TRBV6-5 to TRBJ2-7, with 9 bases identical to TRBD1. CDR3 size: 14 residues. V lost 0 bases to trimming and J lost 4 bases; unmatched junction nucleotides: 1. Germline CDR1 is MNHEY and CDR2 is SVGAGI. CDR3 amino acids: CASSYSGTGYEQYF. The DNA of the CDR3 is TGTGCCAGCAGTTACTCCGGGACAGGGTACGAGCAGTACTTC.

At least ten counts were recorded for this clonotype. The chain is built from TRBV4-3 and TRBJ2-1; the D is unclear. The V and J ends lost 0 bases and 3 bases respectively, with 9 bases between them. Germline assignment: CDR1 LGHNA and CDR2 YSLEER. CDR3 length equals 15 residues. For the CDR3, the DNA is TGCGCCAGCAGCCAAGATACTGAATACTACAATGAGCAGTTCTTC. This gives the protein CASSQDTEYYNEQFF.

The table lists this clonotype with a few counts. This chain connects TRBV2 to TRBJ1-2, with TRBD1 identical over 8 bases. Germline V gene sequence: CDR1 SNHLY, CDR2 FYNNEI. CDR3 length equals 14 residues. V was pared by 6 bases and J by 2 bases, with 5 bases of the junction left unmatched. The CDR3, as DNA: TGTGCCAGCAGATGGGACAGGCAAAACTATGGCTACACCTTC. Its translation: CASRWDRQNYGYTF.